This T cell receptor beta chain came from a study of cytomegalovirus exposure and HLA in healthy donors. Sampled while nominally healthy, donors likely had unrecorded immune exposures. This clone occurred a few times. The PCR ran on 60 Vbeta and 13 Jbeta primers. Only in-frame clones appear in the TCRdb table, and some are missing; sequencing was by immunoSEQ multiplex PCR. The table shows some 200,000 clones, with roughly a tenth occurring only once. Germline V gene lookup returns CDR1 SQVTM and CDR2 ANQGSEA. With 7 bases clipped from V and 6 bases from J, the junction kept 15 bases outside the gene matches. The CDR3 runs to 16 residues.

The clonotype was recovered from a woman in her thirties in good health and CMV-seropositive. This chain joins TRBV29-1 and TRBJ2-7, with 13 positions matching TRBD2. Sequenced sample: PBMCs. The CDR3 protein is CSGWTGEGLAGAEQYF. The DNA of the CDR3 is TGCAGCGGATGGACAGGGGAAGGACTAGCGGGAGCCGAGCAGTACTTC.